The table lists the clone carrying this T cell receptor beta chain with a few counts. The antigen is unknown. J gave up 5 bases and V 2 bases, and 3 bases lay outside the gene matches. The CDR3 is 15 residues long. CDR1 is SNHLY, CDR2 FYNNEI, per germline. The sample is drawn from a study of cytomegalovirus exposure and HLA in healthy donors. General study findings and limits: A later analysis by the authors found several of the most significant clusters apparently linked to common viral pathogens.

Primers included in the PCR were 60 Vbeta and 13 Jbeta primers. The protocol was immunoSEQ multiplex PCR, while the TCRdb copy is restricted to in-frame clones and leaves out a portion. The data hold about 91,000 clones, with about 68% observed a single time. What was sequenced was PBMCs. This TCR was sampled from a human donor in good health. The V call is TRBV2, the J call TRBJ1-5, with 10 positions matching TRBD1. CDR3 sequence: CASSERTGGDQPQHF. DNA of the CDR3: TGTGCCAGCAGTGAAAGGACAGGGGGAGATCAGCCCCAGCATTTT.